One and the same sample provided the 2 T cell receptor beta chains below, sequenced in a study of chemoradiotherapy in HPV16-positive cancers. Clones were sequenced by immunoSEQ multiplex PCR, and TCRdb holds only the in-frame ones, with some missing. Counted here are about 8,900 clones, about 85% occurring once; the ten biggest clones make up around 3.1%. This specimen consisted of tumor tissue, obtained from a patient who underwent chemoradiotherapy. The receptors derive from a human donor with HPV-associated anogenital cancer.

The V gene is TRBV5-1, the J gene TRBJ2-3; D is uncertain. V lost 0 bases, J lost 0 bases, and 11 bases lay in between. Germline lookup yields CDR1 SGHRS and CDR2 YFSETQ. The CDR3 consists of 16 residues. CDR3 region: CASSLEGRTSTDTQYF. As DNA, the CDR3 is TGCGCCAGCAGCTTGGAAGGGCGAACTAGCACAGATACGCAGTATTTT.

This rearrangement joins TRBV7-2 to TRBJ1-1; D is ambiguous. The ends were cut back, 4 bases at V and 7 bases at J, with 13 bases in the middle. The CDR3 is 13 residues long. Per germline, CDR1 SGHTA and CDR2 FQGNSA. In DNA form, the CDR3 reads TGTGCCAGCAGCTCCCGTGCCGGTATTGAAGCTTTCTTT. Translation gives CASSSRAGIEAFF. The variable domain in full, completed from reference TRBV7-2 and TRBJ1-1, reads GAGVSQSPSNKVTEKGKDVELRCDPISGHTALYWYRQSLGQGLEFLIYFQGNSAPDKSGLPSDRFSAERTGGSVSTLTIQRTQQEDSAVYLCASSSRAGIEAFFGQGTRLTVV.